The source of this T cell receptor (beta chain) is a study of cytomegalovirus exposure and HLA in healthy donors. The PCR ran on 60 Vbeta and 13 Jbeta primers. Here immunoSEQ multiplex PCR was the method, and the copy in TCRdb shows in-frame clones only, minus some. The table records 170,000 or so clones, approximately 81% of them present only once. Germline V gene data show CDR1 as LNHDA and CDR2 as SQIVND (reference sequence). The CDR3 length is 17 residues. Trimming shortened V by 1 base and J by 0 bases, and 13 bases separated the two germline ends. Study conclusions and caveats: When analyzed later, a missense DCLRE1C variant was found to be linked to TCR beta V- and J-gene trimming. Indistinguishable V segments such as TRBV6-2 and TRBV6-3 were excluded.

On this clone: Its antigen is not known.

The V and J genes are TRBV19 and TRBJ2-1; a possible D gene is TRBD2 (6 bases). This receptor was taken from a young man in good health and CMV-seronegative. The sequenced sample was PBMCs. CDR3 region: CASSIAGVGSSYNEQFF. The CDR3 nucleotides are TGTGCCAGTAGTATAGCGGGGGTTGGAAGCTCCTACAATGAGCAGTTCTTC.